This TCR beta chain was sequenced for a study of response to subunit inactivated influenza vaccine. The CDR3 length is 15 residues. V lost 6 bases to trimming and J lost 4 bases, with 16 bases between them. TCRdb passed the RT-PCR reads through MiXCR, listing each CDR3 protein once. The sample includes about 480,000 distinct CDR3 sequences, 10% to 15% of them seen just once. This clonotype was picked up a small number of times. The rearrangement uses TRBV12-3 or TRBV12-4 and TRBJ2-1, with D perhaps TRBD1 or TRBD2 (6 bases each). The source is a middle-aged man who received an inactivated influenza vaccine. The sample in question was PBMCs from blood, obtained roughly 6 weeks after vaccination. CDR3 bases: TGTGCCAGCAGGAGGGGGGCTAGCATATACAATGAGCAGTTCTTC. Its protein is CASRRGASIYNEQFF.